Shown below are 11 T cell receptor beta chains from a single sample sequenced in a study of cytomegalovirus exposure and HLA in healthy donors. PCR used 60 Vbeta primers and 13 Jbeta primers. Repertoires were generated with immunoSEQ multiplex PCR, while TCRdb's copy carries only in-frame clones and drops some. The data contain 150,000 to 250,000 clones, approximately 79% of them singletons. The sequencing input was PBMCs. The receptors come from a girl aged 5-17 years in good health and CMV-seropositive.

The gene calls are TRBV18 and TRBJ1-2, with D possibly being TRBD1 (5 bases). V was cut by 2 bases and J by 4 bases, with 14 bases left in between. The CDR3 runs to 15 residues. Germline values: CDR1 KGHSH, CDR2 LQKENI. The CDR3 bases are TGTGCCAGCTCACCAAGTCAGGGATTTCTCTATGGCTACACCTTC. Protein sequence: CASSPSQGFLYGYTF.

The chain links TRBV2 to TRBJ2-3; 7 nucleotides match TRBD2. The CDR3 is 15 residues long. V gave up 2 bases and J gave up 2 bases; unmatched junction bases: 4. The germline V gene has CDR1 SNHLY and CDR2 FYNNEI. CDR3 amino acids: CASSETGGFTDTQYF. The CDR3 DNA reads as TGTGCCAGCAGTGAAACGGGGGGTTTCACAGATACGCAGTATTTT. The full variable domain, completed using reference TRBV2 and TRBJ2-3, is EPEVTQTPSHQVTQMGQEVILRCVPISNHLYFYWYRQILGQKVEFLVSFYNNEISEKSEIFDDQFSVERPDGSNFTLKIRSTKLEDSAMYFCASSETGGFTDTQYFGPGTRLTVL.

A few counts support this clone. The CDR3 bases are TGTGCCACCTTAAGGGGGTCCACTGAAGCTTTCTTT. It encodes CATLRGSTEAFF. This chain uses TRBV6-6 with TRBJ1-1, with D possibly TRBD1 on 6 matching bases. Trimming took off 10 bases at V and 4 bases at J, with 13 bases between the two ends. The germline CDR1 and CDR2 sequences are MNHNY and SVGAGI (reference sequence). The CDR3 is 12 residues long.

This chain uses TRBV15 with TRBJ2-6; D possibly corresponds to TRBD2 (8 bases). The CDR3 is made up of 19 amino acids. Trimming shortened V by 5 bases and J by 5 bases, and 25 bases separated the two germline ends. Per germline, CDR1 LNHNV and CDR2 YYDKDF (reference sequence). CDR3 coding DNA: TGTGCCACCAGCGTTCGGGAGGGGGCTTGGGGGGCTAGGGCCAACGTCCTGACTTTC. Its protein product is CATSVREGAWGARANVLTF.

This chain's CDR3 is CASSPGLALKNEQFF. The CDR3 nucleotides read TGTGCCAGCAGTCCGGGACTAGCTCTTAAAAATGAGCAGTTCTTC. The chain is built from TRBV7-2 and TRBJ2-1, with 9 bases matching TRBD2. The CDR3 spans 15 residues. CDR1 is SGHTA and CDR2 is FQGNSA in the germline V gene. With V trimmed by 6 bases and J by 7 bases, 10 bases remained unmatched.

The chain is built from TRBV4-3 and TRBJ2-7; TRBD1 is a possible D gene (6 bases). Germline CDR1 and CDR2: LGHNA and YSLEER. V lost 0 bases, J lost 6 bases, and 15 bases lay in between. This CDR3 has 15 amino acids. The CDR3 nucleotides are TGCGCCAGCAGCCAAGAGGGGCACAGGGATAGCGAGCAGTACTTC. Encoded protein: CASSQEGHRDSEQYF.

CDR3 DNA: TGTGCCAGCAGCCGGGACAACCTAACGGGACATTTT. It codes for CASSRDNLTGHF. The rearrangement links TRBV14 to TRBJ1-5; D possibly corresponds to TRBD1 (6 bases). In germline, CDR1 is SGHDN, CDR2 FVKESK. Trimming removed 4 bases at V and 16 bases at J, with 17 bases between. The CDR3 is 12 amino acids.

V is TRBV5-5 and J is TRBJ2-7; 8 bases map to TRBD1. The germline gives CDR1 SGHKS, CDR2 YYEKEE (reference sequence). The CDR3 runs to 13 residues. Trimming cost V 5 bases and J 5 bases; bases outside gene matches: 6. The CDR3 bases are TGTGCCAGCAGTTTAGACAGGGGTGACGAGCAGTACTTC. Translation gives CASSLDRGDEQYF.

The CDR3 DNA sequence: TGTGCCAGCAGCGTAGGGGACTCTGAAGCTTTCTTT. This gives the protein CASSVGDSEAFF. V usage is TRBV9 and J usage is TRBJ1-1; D perhaps matches TRBD1 (5 bases). This CDR3 region has 12 residues. V lost 0 bases and J lost 6, with 6 bases in between. CDR1 is SGDLS, CDR2 YYNGEE, per germline.

This clone was observed a handful of times. The gene calls are TRBV2 and TRBJ2-1; 7 bases line up with TRBD1. Trimming removed 5 bases from V and 5 bases from J; junction bases left unmatched: 3. Per germline, CDR1 SNHLY and CDR2 FYNNEI. The CDR3 extends over 13 amino acids. The DNA for the CDR3 is TGTGCCAGCAGTTTTACAGGGGACAATGAGCAGTTCTTC. Its translation is CASSFTGDNEQFF.

The gene calls are TRBV11-3 and TRBJ2-5; the match to TRBD2 covers 11 bases. The junction had 7 bases not matched to a gene; V was cut back by 8 bases and J by 5 bases. The CDR3 contains 14 residues. Germline CDR1 reads SGHNT; CDR2 reads YENEEA. CDR3 coding DNA: TGTGCCAGCGGAAGACTAGCGGGGTTGGAGACCCAGTACTTC. Its protein product is CASGRLAGLETQYF.